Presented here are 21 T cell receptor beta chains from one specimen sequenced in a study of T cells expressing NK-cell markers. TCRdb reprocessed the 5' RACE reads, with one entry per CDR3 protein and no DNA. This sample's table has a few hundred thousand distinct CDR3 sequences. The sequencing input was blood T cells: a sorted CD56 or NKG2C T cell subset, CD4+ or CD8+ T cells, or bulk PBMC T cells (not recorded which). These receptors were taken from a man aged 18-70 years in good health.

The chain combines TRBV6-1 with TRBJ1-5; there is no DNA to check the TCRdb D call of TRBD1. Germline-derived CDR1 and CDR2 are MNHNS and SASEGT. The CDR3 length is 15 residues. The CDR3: CASRKDRGGNQPQHF.

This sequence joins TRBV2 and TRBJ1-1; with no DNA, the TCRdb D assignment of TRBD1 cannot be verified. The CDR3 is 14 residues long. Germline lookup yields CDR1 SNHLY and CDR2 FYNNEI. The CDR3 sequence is CASSGTGSLTEAFF.

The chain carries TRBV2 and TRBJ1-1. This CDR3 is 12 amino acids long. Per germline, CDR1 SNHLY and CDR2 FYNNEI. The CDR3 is CASRLDSTEAFF.

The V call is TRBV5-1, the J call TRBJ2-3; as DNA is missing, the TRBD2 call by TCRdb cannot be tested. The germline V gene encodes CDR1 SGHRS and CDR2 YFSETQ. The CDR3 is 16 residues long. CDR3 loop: CASSSAGGRGTDTQYF. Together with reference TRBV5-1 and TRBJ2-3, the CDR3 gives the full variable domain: KAGVTQTPRYLIKTRGQQVTLSCSPISGHRSVSWYQQTPGQGLQFLFEYFSETQRNKGNFPGRFSGRQFSNSRSEMNVSTLELGDSALYLCASSSAGGRGTDTQYFGPGTRLTVL.

The CDR3 protein is CASSRGQLTYNEQFF. The V call is TRBV6-1, the J call TRBJ2-1; TCRdb gives TRBD1 as the D gene, but with no DNA this cannot be confirmed. Germline values: CDR1 MNHNS, CDR2 SASEGT. The CDR3 contains 15 residues.

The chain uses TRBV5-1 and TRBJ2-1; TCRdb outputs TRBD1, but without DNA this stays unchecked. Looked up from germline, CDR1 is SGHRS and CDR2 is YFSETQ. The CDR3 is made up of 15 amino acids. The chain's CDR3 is CASSPWTGIGNEQFF.

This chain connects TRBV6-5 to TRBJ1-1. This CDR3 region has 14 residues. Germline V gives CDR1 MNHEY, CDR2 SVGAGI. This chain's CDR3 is CASITDIMNTEAFF.

This chain's CDR3 is CSASPSSGANVLTF. The V gene is TRBV20-1, the J gene TRBJ2-6. The CDR3 loop spans 14 amino acids. Germline CDR1 and CDR2: DFQATT and SNEGSKA (reference sequence).

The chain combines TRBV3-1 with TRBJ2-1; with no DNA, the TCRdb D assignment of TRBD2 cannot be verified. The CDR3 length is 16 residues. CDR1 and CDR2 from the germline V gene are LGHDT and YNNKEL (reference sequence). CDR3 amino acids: CASSALLAGGRNEQFF.

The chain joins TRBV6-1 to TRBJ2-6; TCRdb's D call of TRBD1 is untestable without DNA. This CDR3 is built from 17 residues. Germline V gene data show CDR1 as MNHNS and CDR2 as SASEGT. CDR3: CASSRGQAISGANVLTF.

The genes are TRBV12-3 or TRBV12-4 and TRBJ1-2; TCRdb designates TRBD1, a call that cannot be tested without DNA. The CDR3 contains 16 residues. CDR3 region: CASNSGTGGTSYGYTF.

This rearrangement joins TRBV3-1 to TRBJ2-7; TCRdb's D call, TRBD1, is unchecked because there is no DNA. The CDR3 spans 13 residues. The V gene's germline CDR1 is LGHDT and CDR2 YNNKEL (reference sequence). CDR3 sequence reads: CASSQIDRDEQYF.

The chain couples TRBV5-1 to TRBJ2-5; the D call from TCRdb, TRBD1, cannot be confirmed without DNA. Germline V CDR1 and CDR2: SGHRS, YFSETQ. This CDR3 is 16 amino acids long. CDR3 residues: CASSSRGREFQETQYF.

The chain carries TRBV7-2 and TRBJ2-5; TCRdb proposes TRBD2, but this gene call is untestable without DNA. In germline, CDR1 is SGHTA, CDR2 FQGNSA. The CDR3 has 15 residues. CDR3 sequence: CASSFGLAGVETQYF.

The CDR3 sequence is CASSPPRSVHGYTF. The chain uses TRBV5-4 and TRBJ1-2. The germline gives CDR1 SGHNT, CDR2 YYREEE (reference sequence). The CDR3 runs 14 residues.

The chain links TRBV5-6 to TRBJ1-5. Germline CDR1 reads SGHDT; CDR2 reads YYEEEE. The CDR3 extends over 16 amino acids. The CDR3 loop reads CASSYSTDRSNQPQHF. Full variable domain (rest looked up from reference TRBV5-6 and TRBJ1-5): DAGVTQSPTHLIKTRGQQVTLRCSPKSGHDTVSWYQQALGQGPQFIFQYYEEEERQRGNFPDRFSGHQFPNYSSELNVNALLLGDSALYLCASSYSTDRSNQPQHFGDGTRLSIL.

CDR3 in amino acids: CSAKDWGQAQDTQYF. This chain connects TRBV20-1 to TRBJ2-3; the TCRdb call, TRBD1, lacks DNA for checking. Per the germline V gene, CDR1 is DFQATT and CDR2 is SNEGSKA (reference sequence). This CDR3 comprises 15 residues.

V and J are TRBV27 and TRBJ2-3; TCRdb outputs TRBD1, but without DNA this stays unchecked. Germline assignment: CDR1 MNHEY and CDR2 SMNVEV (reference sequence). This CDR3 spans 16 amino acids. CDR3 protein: CASSQRAGRRTDTQYF.

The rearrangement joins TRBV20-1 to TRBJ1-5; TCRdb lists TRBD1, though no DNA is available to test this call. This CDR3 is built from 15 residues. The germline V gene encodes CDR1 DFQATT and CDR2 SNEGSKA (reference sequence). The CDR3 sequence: CSASRTGGFGQPQHF.

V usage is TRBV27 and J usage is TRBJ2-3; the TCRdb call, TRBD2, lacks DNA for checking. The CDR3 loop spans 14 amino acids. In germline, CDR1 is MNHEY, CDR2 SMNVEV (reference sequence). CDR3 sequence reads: CASSLGGNPDTQYF.

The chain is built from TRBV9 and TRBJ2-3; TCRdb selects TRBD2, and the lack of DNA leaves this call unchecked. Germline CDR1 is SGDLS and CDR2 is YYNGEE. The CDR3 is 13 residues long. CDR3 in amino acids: CATARTLTDTQYF.